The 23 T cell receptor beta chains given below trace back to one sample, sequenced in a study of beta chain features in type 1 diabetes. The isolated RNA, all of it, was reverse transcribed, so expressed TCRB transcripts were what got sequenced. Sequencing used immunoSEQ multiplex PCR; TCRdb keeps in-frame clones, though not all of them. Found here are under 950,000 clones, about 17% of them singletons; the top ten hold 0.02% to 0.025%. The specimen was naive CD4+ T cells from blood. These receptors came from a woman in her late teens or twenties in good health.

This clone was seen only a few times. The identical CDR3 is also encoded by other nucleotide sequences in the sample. The CDR3 loop is CASSLARGYEQYF. The CDR3 nucleotides read TGTGCCAGCAGCTTGGCCCGGGGTTACGAGCAGTACTTC. The gene calls are TRBV7-2 and TRBJ2-7, with D perhaps TRBD2 (5 bases). Germline V gives CDR1 SGHTA, CDR2 FQGNSA. V was pared by 3 bases and J by 4 bases, with 10 bases between. This CDR3 region has 13 residues.

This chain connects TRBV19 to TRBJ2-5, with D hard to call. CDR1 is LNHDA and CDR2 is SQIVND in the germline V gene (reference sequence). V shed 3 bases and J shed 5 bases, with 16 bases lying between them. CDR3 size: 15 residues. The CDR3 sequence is CASSMTFLQRETQYF. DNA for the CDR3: TGTGCCAGTAGTATGACTTTTCTGCAGAGGGAGACCCAGTACTTC.

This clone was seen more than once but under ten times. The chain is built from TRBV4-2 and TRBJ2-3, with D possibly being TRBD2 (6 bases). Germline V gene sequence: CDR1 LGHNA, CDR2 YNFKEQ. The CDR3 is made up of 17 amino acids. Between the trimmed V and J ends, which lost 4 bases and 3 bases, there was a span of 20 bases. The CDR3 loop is CASSPARREAGTDTQYF. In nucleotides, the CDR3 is TGTGCCAGCAGCCCGGCCAGGAGAGAGGCGGGAACAGATACGCAGTATTTT.

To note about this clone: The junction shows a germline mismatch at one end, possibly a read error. The CDR3 region is CASSYFGTGSNTGELFF. For the CDR3, the DNA is TGTGCCAGCAGTTACTTCGGGACAGGGAGTAACACCGGGGAGCTGTTTTTT. The chain employs TRBV10-3 and TRBJ2-2, with TRBD1 matching over 9 bases. CDR1 and CDR2 (germline): ENHRY, SYGVKD. This CDR3 is built from 17 residues.

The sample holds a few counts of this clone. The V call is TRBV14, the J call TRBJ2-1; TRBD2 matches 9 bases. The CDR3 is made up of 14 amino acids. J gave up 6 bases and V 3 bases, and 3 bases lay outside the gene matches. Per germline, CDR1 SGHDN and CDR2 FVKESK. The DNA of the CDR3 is TGTGCCAGCAGCCACGGACTAGCGTCCAATGAGCAGTTCTTC. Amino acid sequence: CASSHGLASNEQFF.

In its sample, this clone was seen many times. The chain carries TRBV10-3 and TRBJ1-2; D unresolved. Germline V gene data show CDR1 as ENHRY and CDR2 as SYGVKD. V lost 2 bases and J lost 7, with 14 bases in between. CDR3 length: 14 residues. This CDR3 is CAISEGVGSAGYTF. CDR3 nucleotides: TGTGCCATCAGTGAGGGCGTAGGGTCGGCTGGCTACACCTTC.

For the CDR3, the DNA is TGTGCCAGCAGCTCCCGCCGGGGGCAAGAGACCCAGTACTTC. As protein: CASSSRRGQETQYF. This rearrangement joins TRBV5-4 to TRBJ2-5; D is possibly TRBD2 (6 bases). Germline CDR1 is SGHNT and CDR2 is YYREEE (reference sequence). Trimming stripped 3 bases from V and 2 bases from J, with 11 bases between. The CDR3 is 14 amino acids.

The CDR3 sequence is CASSLSADTYNEQFF. CDR3 DNA: TGTGCCAGCAGCTTGTCGGCGGATACTTACAATGAGCAGTTCTTC. The chain combines TRBV5-4 with TRBJ2-1; D unclear. The V and J ends lost 1 base and 4 bases respectively, with 12 bases between them. Germline assignment: CDR1 SGHNT and CDR2 YYREEE (reference sequence). The CDR3 length is 15 residues.

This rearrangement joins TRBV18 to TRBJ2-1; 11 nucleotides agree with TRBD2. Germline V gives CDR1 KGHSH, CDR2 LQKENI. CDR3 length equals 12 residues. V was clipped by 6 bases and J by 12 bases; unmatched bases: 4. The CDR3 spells CASSDGLAGQFF. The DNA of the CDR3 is TGTGCCAGCTCGGACGGACTAGCGGGGCAGTTCTTC.

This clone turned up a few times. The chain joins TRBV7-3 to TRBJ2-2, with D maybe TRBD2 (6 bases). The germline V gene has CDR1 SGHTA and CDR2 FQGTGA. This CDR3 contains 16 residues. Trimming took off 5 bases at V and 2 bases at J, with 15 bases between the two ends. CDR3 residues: CASSATGTVNTGELFF. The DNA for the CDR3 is TGTGCCAGCAGCGCGACCGGGACTGTAAACACCGGGGAGCTGTTTTTT.

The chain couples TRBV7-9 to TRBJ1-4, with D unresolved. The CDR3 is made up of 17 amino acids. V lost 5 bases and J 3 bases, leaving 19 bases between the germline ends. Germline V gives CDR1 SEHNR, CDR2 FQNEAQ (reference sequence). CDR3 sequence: CASSPRILEGSNEKLFF. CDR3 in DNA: TGTGCCAGCAGCCCCCGGATCTTGGAGGGATCTAATGAAAAACTGTTTTTT.

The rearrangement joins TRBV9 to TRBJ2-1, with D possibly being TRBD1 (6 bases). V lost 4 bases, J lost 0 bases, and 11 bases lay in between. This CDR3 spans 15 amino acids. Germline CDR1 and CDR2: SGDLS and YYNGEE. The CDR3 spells CASSPQGYSYNEQFF. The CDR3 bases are TGTGCCAGCAGCCCCCAGGGGTACTCCTACAATGAGCAGTTCTTC.

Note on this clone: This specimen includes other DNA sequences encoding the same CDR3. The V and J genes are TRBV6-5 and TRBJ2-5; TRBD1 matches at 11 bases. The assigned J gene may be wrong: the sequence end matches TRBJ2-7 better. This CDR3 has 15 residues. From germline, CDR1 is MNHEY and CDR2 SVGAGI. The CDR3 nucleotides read TGTGCCAGCAGTTACTCTGGGACAGGGGGCTACGAGCAGTACTTC. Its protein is CASSYSGTGGYEQYF.

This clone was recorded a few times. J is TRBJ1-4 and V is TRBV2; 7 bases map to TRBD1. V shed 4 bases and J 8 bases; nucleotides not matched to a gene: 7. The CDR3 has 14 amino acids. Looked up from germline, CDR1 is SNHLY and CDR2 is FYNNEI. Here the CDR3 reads CASSGQGGREKLFF. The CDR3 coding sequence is TGTGCCAGCAGTGGACAGGGAGGTCGGGAAAAACTGTTTTTT.

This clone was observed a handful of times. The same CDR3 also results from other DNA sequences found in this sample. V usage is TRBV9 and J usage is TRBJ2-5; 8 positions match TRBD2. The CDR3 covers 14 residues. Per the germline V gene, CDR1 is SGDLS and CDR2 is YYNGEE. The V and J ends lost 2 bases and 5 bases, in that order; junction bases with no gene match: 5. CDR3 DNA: TGTGCCAGCAGCGTTGGACTAGCCGCGGAGACCCAGTACTTC. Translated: CASSVGLAAETQYF.

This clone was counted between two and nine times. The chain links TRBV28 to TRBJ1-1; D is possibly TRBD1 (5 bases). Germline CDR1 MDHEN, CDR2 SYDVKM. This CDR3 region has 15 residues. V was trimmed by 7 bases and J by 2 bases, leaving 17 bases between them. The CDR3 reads CASTPSGRRNTEAFF. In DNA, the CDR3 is TGTGCCAGCACCCCGTCGGGGCGACGTAACACTGAAGCTTTCTTT.

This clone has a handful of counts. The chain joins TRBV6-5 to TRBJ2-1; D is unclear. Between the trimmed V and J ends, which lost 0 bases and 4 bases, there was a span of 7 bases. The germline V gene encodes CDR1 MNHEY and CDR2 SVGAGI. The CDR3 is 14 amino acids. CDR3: CASSYSLGYNEQFF. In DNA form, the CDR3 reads TGTGCCAGCAGTTACTCTCTCGGATACAATGAGCAGTTCTTC.

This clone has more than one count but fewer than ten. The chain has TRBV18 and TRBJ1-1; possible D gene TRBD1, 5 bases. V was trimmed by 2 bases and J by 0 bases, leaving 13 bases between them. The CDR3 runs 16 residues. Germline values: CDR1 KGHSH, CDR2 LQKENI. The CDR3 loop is CASSPSPGLLNTEAFF. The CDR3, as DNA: TGTGCCAGCTCACCATCCCCGGGACTGCTGAACACTGAAGCTTTCTTT.

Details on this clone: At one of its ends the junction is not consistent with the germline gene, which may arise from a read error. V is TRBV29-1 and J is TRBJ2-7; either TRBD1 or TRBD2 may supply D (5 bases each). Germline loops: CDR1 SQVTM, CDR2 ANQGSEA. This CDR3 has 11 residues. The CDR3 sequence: CSIEVGDEQYF. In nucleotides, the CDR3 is TGCAGCATTGAGGTGGGGGACGAGCAGTACTTC.

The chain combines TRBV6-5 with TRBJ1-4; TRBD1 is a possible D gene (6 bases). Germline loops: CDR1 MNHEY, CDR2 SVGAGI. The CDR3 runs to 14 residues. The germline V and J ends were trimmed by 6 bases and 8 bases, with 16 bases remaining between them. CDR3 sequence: CASRRDRREEKLFF. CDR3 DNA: TGTGCCAGCAGACGAGACAGGCGTGAGGAAAAACTGTTTTTT.

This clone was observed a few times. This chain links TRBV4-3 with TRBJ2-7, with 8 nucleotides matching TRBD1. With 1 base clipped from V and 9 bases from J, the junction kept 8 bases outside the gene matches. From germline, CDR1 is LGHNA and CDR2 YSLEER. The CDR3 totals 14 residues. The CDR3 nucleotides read TGCGCCAGCAGCCAAGGGAGACAGGGGTCGGCGCAGTACTTC. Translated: CASSQGRQGSAQYF.

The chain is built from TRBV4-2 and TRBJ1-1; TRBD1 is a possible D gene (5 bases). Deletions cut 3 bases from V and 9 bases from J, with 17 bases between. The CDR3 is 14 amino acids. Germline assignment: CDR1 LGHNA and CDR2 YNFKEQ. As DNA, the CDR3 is TGTGCCAGCAGCCACAGGGATTCCACTCCTCAAGCTTTCTTT. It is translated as CASSHRDSTPQAFF.

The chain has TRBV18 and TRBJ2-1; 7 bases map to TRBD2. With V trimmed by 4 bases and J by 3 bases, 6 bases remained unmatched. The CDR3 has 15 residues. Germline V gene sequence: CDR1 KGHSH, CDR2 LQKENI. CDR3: CASSQGLPYYNEQFF. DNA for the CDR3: TGTGCCAGCTCACAGGGACTACCTTACTACAATGAGCAGTTCTTC.